This entry lists 26 T cell receptor beta chains sequenced from one sample in a study of T cells in tuberculosis. The table came from immunoSEQ multiplex PCR; TCRdb's copy has only in-frame clones and leaves some out. The table lists some 47,000 clones, 90% to 95% of them singletons. Sequencing was performed on PBMCs. All receptors derive from a donor aged 10 to 29 with latent tuberculosis or without tuberculosis infection.

The genes are TRBV2 and TRBJ2-7; 11 nucleotides agree with TRBD2. Germline V gene data show CDR1 as SNHLY and CDR2 as FYNNEI. The CDR3 is 15 amino acids. The V segment lost 5 bases and the J segment 4 bases; nucleotides outside the gene matches: 7. This CDR3 is CASSRRLAGPYEQYF. In nucleotides, the CDR3 is TGTGCCAGCAGTCGCCGACTAGCGGGGCCGTACGAGCAGTACTTC.

The chain couples TRBV27 to TRBJ1-4; D remains unclear. The germline CDR1 and CDR2 sequences are MNHEY and SMNVEV (reference sequence). Trimming shortened V by 5 bases and J by 4 bases, and 11 bases separated the two germline ends. The CDR3 runs 14 residues. CDR3 in amino acids: CASSARGLNEKLFF. DNA for the CDR3: TGTGCCAGCAGTGCCCGTGGACTTAATGAAAAACTGTTTTTT.

This chain links TRBV11-2 with TRBJ1-1; D is unclear. V gave up 6 bases and J gave up 5 bases, with 10 bases separating them. Germline CDR1 SGHAT, CDR2 FQNNGV. The CDR3 consists of 12 residues. The CDR3 region is CASSFAVTEAFF. CDR3 in DNA: TGTGCCAGCAGTTTTGCGGTGACTGAAGCTTTCTTT.

V and J are TRBV6-5 and TRBJ1-2, with D tentatively TRBD1 (6 bases). The CDR3 spans 13 residues. The ends were cut back, 2 bases at V and 8 bases at J, with 12 bases in the middle. The V gene's germline CDR1 is MNHEY and CDR2 SVGAGI. CDR3 nucleotides: TGTGCCAGCAGTTACAGTGCAGGGGCAGGCTACACCTTC. Translated, it gives CASSYSAGAGYTF.

The rearrangement joins TRBV19 to TRBJ1-1; maybe TRBD1 (6 bases). V dropped 5 bases and J dropped 4 bases, with 11 bases sitting between them. CDR1 and CDR2 (germline): LNHDA, SQIVND (reference sequence). The CDR3 consists of 13 residues. The CDR3 bases are TGTGCCAGTAGTCCCACAGGGCTCACTGAAGCTTTCTTT. Translating it yields CASSPTGLTEAFF. Full variable domain (outside the CDR3, taken from reference TRBV19 and TRBJ1-1): DGGITQSPKYLFRKEGQNVTLSCEQNLNHDAMYWYRQDPGQGLRLIYYSQIVNDFQKGDIAEGYSVSREKKESFPLTVTSAQKNPTAFYLCASSPTGLTEAFFGQGTRLTVV.

CDR3 protein: CASSLTGQGSYEQYF. The CDR3 nucleotides are TGCGCCAGCAGCTTAACCGGACAGGGGAGCTACGAGCAGTACTTC. The V gene is TRBV5-1, the J gene TRBJ2-7; TRBD1 matches at 9 bases. Germline lookup yields CDR1 SGHRS and CDR2 YFSETQ. Losses at the gene ends were 2 bases for V and 3 bases for J; bases not matched to a gene: 6. There are 15 residues in the CDR3.

This chain connects TRBV27 to TRBJ2-7; 9 positions agree with TRBD1. The V segment lost 3 bases and the J segment 0 bases; nucleotides outside the gene matches: 0. The CDR3 length is 14 residues. CDR1 is MNHEY, CDR2 SMNVEV, per germline (reference sequence). The CDR3 protein is CASSLTGGSYEQYF. DNA for the CDR3: TGTGCCAGCAGTTTGACAGGGGGCTCCTACGAGCAGTACTTC.

The rearrangement joins TRBV19 to TRBJ1-2; 8 nucleotides line up with TRBD1. The V gene end was trimmed by 7 bases and the J gene end by 8 bases; junction bases not matched to a gene: 15. The CDR3 has 15 amino acids. Germline CDR1 and CDR2: LNHDA and SQIVND (reference sequence). CDR3 sequence (DNA): TGTGCCAGTAATAGTGGGCTAGACAGGGGACGCGGCTACACCTTC. Translated: CASNSGLDRGRGYTF.

This clone was observed once. The chain couples TRBV5-6 to TRBJ2-7, with TRBD1 identical over 9 bases. The germline gives CDR1 SGHDT, CDR2 YYEEEE. The CDR3 is made up of 14 amino acids. Trimming removed 1 base from V and 2 bases from J; junction bases left unmatched: 1. In DNA form, the CDR3 reads TGTGCCAGCAGCTTGTGGACAGGGGCCTACGAGCAGTACTTC. Its translation: CASSLWTGAYEQYF.

V and J are TRBV11-2 and TRBJ1-1, with D possibly TRBD1 on 6 matching bases. V lost 2 bases and J 7 bases, leaving 8 bases between the germline ends. This CDR3 comprises 12 residues. Germline values: CDR1 SGHAT, CDR2 FQNNGV. Here the CDR3 reads CASSLRTDEAFF. The CDR3, as DNA: TGTGCCAGCAGCTTAAGGACAGATGAAGCTTTCTTT.

The rearrangement joins TRBV11-2 to TRBJ2-3, with 9 bases matching TRBD2. Looked up from germline, CDR1 is SGHAT and CDR2 is FQNNGV. The CDR3 length is 17 residues. Trimming removed 5 bases from V and 4 bases from J; junction bases left unmatched: 13. CDR3 nucleotide sequence: TGTGCCAGCAGCATAGGGGTAGCGGGAGTTAGGGCAGATACGCAGTATTTT. Translated: CASSIGVAGVRADTQYF.

The chain couples TRBV28 to TRBJ2-2, with 8 nucleotides matching TRBD1. The ends lost 6 bases at V and 0 bases at J; junction bases unmatched: 18. CDR1 is MDHEN, CDR2 SYDVKM, per germline. The CDR3 loop spans 20 amino acids. The CDR3 bases are TGTGCCAGCAGCGATATTAGAAGTGGACAGGGTATTTCGAACACCGGGGAGCTGTTTTTT. Translated: CASSDIRSGQGISNTGELFF.

The chain carries TRBV30 and TRBJ2-7; D might be TRBD2 (6 bases). With 0 bases removed from V and 1 base from J, the gap between germline ends came to 13 bases. CDR3 length equals 15 residues. Germline-derived CDR1 and CDR2 are GTSNPN and SVGIG (reference sequence). CDR3 sequence (DNA): TGTGCCTGGAGTGTACTAGCAGAAGGGTCCTACGAGCAGTACTTC. Translating gives CAWSVLAEGSYEQYF.

The genes are TRBV27 and TRBJ2-2; 9 nucleotides agree with TRBD1. The CDR3 is 15 residues long. After removal of 6 bases from V and 4 bases from J, the junction contained 6 bases not matched to a gene. Germline V gives CDR1 MNHEY, CDR2 SMNVEV (reference sequence). The CDR3 nucleotides read TGTGCCAGCAGAGGACAGGGGTCTATCACCGGGGAGCTGTTTTTT. Its translation is CASRGQGSITGELFF.

The chain has TRBV9 and TRBJ1-1, with D possibly being TRBD1 (5 bases). Germline V CDR1 and CDR2: SGDLS, YYNGEE. The V end was cut by 0 bases, the J end by 4 bases, with 16 bases between. The CDR3 sequence is 16 residues long. The CDR3 DNA reads TGTGCCAGCAGCGTAGAGTCAGGGTTTTCTGGCACTGAAGCTTTCTTT. Protein sequence: CASSVESGFSGTEAFF. The full variable domain, with the rest looked up from reference TRBV9 and TRBJ1-1, is DSGVTQTPKHLITATGQRVTLRCSPRSGDLSVYWYQQSLDQGLQFLIQYYNGEERAKGNILERFSAQQFPDLHSELNLSSLELGDSALYFCASSVESGFSGTEAFFGQGTRLTVV.

The DNA for the CDR3 is TGTGCAAGTCGCTTAGCACCAAAACGCCCGGGGACAGGGACGAACACTGAAGCTTTCTTT. Protein: CASRLAPKRPGTGTNTEAFF. V and J are TRBV12-2 and TRBJ1-1; the table's D call TRBD1 went unverified against the DNA. TRBV12-2 is a recognized pseudogene. The CDR3 has 20 residues.

This sequence joins TRBV5-1 and TRBJ2-7; no definite D call. This CDR3 has 14 residues. The V gene's germline CDR1 is SGHRS and CDR2 YFSETQ. Deletions cut 0 bases from V and 0 bases from J, with 7 bases between. CDR3 protein: CASSLGPYSYEQYF. The CDR3 DNA is TGCGCCAGCAGCTTGGGGCCGTACTCCTACGAGCAGTACTTC.

The chain recombines TRBV27 with TRBJ1-5; no clear D gene. The CDR3 loop spans 13 amino acids. The ends were cut back, 5 bases at V and 3 bases at J, with 8 bases in the middle. Per germline, CDR1 MNHEY and CDR2 SMNVEV (reference sequence). Here the CDR3 DNA reads TGTGCCAGCAGTAACAGCCTCAATCAGCCCCAGCATTTT. It specifies CASSNSLNQPQHF.

Worth noting for this clone: Other DNA variants within this sample encode the same CDR3. The chain uses TRBV19 and TRBJ2-1; D is unclear. The germline CDR1 and CDR2 sequences are LNHDA and SQIVND (reference sequence). Trimming stripped 0 bases from V and 3 bases from J, with 3 bases between. This CDR3 has 13 amino acids. The CDR3: CASSIDLYNEQFF. The DNA for the CDR3 is TGTGCCAGTAGTATAGATCTCTACAATGAGCAGTTCTTC.

V and J are TRBV5-1 and TRBJ1-1; possible D gene TRBD1, 6 bases. The CDR3 is made up of 15 amino acids. CDR1 and CDR2 from the germline V gene are SGHRS and YFSETQ. V lost 3 bases to trimming and J lost 1 base, with 13 bases between them. The CDR3 DNA follows: TGCGCCAGCAGCTCACTTTCACAGGGGAACACTGAAGCTTTCTTT. Translated, it gives CASSSLSQGNTEAFF.

This clone appeared once. This rearrangement joins TRBV7-8 to TRBJ2-2; 8 nucleotides match TRBD1. V shed 5 bases, J shed 5 bases, and the junction held 7 bases outside the gene matches. The CDR3 has 15 residues. Germline V CDR1 and CDR2: SGHVS, FQNEAQ. The CDR3 reads CASSQGQGWTGELFF. CDR3 in DNA: TGTGCCAGCAGCCAAGGACAGGGATGGACCGGGGAGCTGTTTTTT. The variable domain in full, completed from reference TRBV7-8 and TRBJ2-2, reads GAGVSQSPRYKVAKRGQDVALRCDPISGHVSLFWYQQALGQGPEFLTYFQNEAQLDKSGLPSDRFFAERPEGSVSTLKIQRTQQEDSAVYLCASSQGQGWTGELFFGEGSRLTVL.

This rearrangement joins TRBV6-7 to TRBJ1-3, with D perhaps matching TRBD1 (6 bases). TRBV6-7 is recorded as an ORF, its role being uncertain. CDR3 length: 16 amino acids. V lost 0 bases and J lost 4, with 13 bases in between. CDR3 sequence: CASSYSWGQGGNTIYF. The DNA for the CDR3 is TGTGCCAGCAGTTACTCGTGGGGGCAGGGAGGAAACACCATATATTTT.

The J gene is TRBJ1-6, the V gene TRBV6-4; the D gene is possibly TRBD1 (6 bases). In germline, CDR1 is MRHNA, CDR2 SNTAGT. The CDR3 consists of 14 residues. Trimming removed 4 bases at V and 10 bases at J, with 14 bases between. As DNA, the CDR3 is TGTGCCAGCAGTGTAACAGGGTATGACTCACCCCTCCACTTT. As protein: CASSVTGYDSPLHF.

The CDR3 spells CASSLRTSDTGELFF. DNA for the CDR3: TGTGCCAGCAGCTTACGGACTAGTGACACCGGGGAGCTGTTTTTT. V and J are TRBV7-6 and TRBJ2-2, with 7 nucleotides matching TRBD2. Trimming at V came to 2 bases and at J to 3 bases, leaving 3 bases not matched to a gene. Germline-derived CDR1 and CDR2 are SGHVS and FNYEAQ. The CDR3 is 15 residues long.

V and J are TRBV21-1 and TRBJ2-2; the table gives TRBD2 as D, unverified against the DNA. TRBV21-1 is deemed a pseudogene. CDR3 length: 16 residues. CDR3 region: CASSKEAGVATGELFF. Written as DNA, the CDR3 is TGTGCCAGCAGCAAAGAGGCGGGAGTCGCCACCGGGGAGCTGTTTTTT.

The chain joins TRBV5-1 to TRBJ2-3; D is possibly TRBD1 (6 bases). Deletions cut 7 bases from V and 4 bases from J, with 19 bases between. Germline loops: CDR1 SGHRS, CDR2 YFSETQ. This CDR3 is built from 15 residues. The CDR3 is CASLEQGSPADTQYF. The CDR3, as DNA: TGCGCCAGCCTCGAACAGGGATCGCCGGCAGATACGCAGTATTTT. Variable domain in full (rest from reference TRBV5-1 and TRBJ2-3): KAGVTQTPRYLIKTRGQQVTLSCSPISGHRSVSWYQQTPGQGLQFLFEYFSETQRNKGNFPGRFSGRQFSNSRSEMNVSTLELGDSALYLCASLEQGSPADTQYFGPGTRLTVL.